This T cell receptor (beta chain) was documented in a study of cytomegalovirus exposure and HLA in healthy donors. Germline V gene data show CDR1 as MDHEN and CDR2 as SYDVKM. There are 15 residues in the CDR3. Trimming removed 5 bases from V and 8 bases from J; junction bases left unmatched: 13. Findings and limits, study-wide: Per published accounts, TCR beta sequences correctly predicted the HLA-A and HLA-B alleles of most subjects. Investigators reported fewer than 200 TCR beta chains as tied to cytomegalovirus.

On this clone: Its antigen is still unknown.

In the PCR, 60 Vbeta and 13 Jbeta primers were used. This table comes from immunoSEQ multiplex PCR, and its TCRdb copy is limited to in-frame clones, with some not included. The data hold a few hundred thousand clones, with approximately 84% observed a single time. The source is a woman aged 40-49 years in good health and CMV-seronegative. Source material: PBMCs. This sequence joins TRBV28 and TRBJ1-2; 8 nucleotides line up with TRBD1. The CDR3 loop reads CASSGGQGWSSGYTF. In nucleotides, the CDR3 is TGTGCCAGCAGTGGCGGACAGGGTTGGTCTTCCGGCTACACCTTC.